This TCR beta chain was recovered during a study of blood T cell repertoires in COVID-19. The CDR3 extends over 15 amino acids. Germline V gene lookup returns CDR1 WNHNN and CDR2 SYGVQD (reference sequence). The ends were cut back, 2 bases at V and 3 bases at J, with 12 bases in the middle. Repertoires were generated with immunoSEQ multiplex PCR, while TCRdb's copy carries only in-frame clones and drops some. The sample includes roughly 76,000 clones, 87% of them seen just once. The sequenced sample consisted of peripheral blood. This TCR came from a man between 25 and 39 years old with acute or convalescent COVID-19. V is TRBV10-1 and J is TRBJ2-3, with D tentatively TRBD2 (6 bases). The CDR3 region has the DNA TGCGCCAGCAGTGAGGGCGGGATAAGGACAGATACGCAGTATTTT. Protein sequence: CASSEGGIRTDTQYF.